This TCR beta chain was documented in a study of cytomegalovirus exposure and HLA in healthy donors. Whole-study results and caveats: Association of some 18,000 TCR beta sequences with HLA alleles was found at 0.05 false discovery rate in a later analysis. TCR beta chains numbering 150 to 200 were designated cytomegalovirus-associated. Most TCR sequences were uncommon, yet certain public TCRs appeared in many donors.

Germline values: CDR1 SGHTA, CDR2 FQGNSA. This CDR3 has 12 amino acids. Donors consisted of healthy bone marrow donors. The PCR had 60 Vbeta and 13 Jbeta primers. This table comes from immunoSEQ multiplex PCR, and its TCRdb copy is limited to in-frame clones, with some not included. Among some 120,000 clones, approximately 80% were seen once, and the ten largest hold about 0.25%. Notes on this clone: The antigen is unknown. The junction departs from germline at one end; a sequencing error may be responsible.

The chain couples TRBV7-2 to TRBJ2-1; a weak D match, TRBD2 (5 bases). What was sequenced was PBMCs. This sequence originates from a man between 50 and 59 years old in good health and CMV-seronegative. The CDR3 DNA reads TGTGCCAGCAGCTTAGGACAAAGAGGGCCCGTCTTC. Protein: CASSLGQRGPVF.